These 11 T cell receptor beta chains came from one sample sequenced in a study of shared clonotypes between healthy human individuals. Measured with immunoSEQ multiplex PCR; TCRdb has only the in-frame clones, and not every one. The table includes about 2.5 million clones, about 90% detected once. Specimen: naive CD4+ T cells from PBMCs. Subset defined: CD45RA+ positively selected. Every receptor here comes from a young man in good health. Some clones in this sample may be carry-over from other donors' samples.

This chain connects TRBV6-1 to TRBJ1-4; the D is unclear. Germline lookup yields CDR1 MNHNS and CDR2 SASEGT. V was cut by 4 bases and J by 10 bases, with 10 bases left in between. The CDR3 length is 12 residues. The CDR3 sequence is CASSGTVPKLFF. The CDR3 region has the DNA TGTGCCAGCAGTGGAACAGTGCCAAAACTGTTTTTT.

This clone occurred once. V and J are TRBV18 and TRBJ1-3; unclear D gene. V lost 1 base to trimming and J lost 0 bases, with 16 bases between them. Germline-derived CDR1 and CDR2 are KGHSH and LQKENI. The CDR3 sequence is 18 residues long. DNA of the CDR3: TGTGCCAGCTCACCACTTAGACCAACTGGAATCTCTGGAAACACCATATATTTT. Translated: CASSPLRPTGISGNTIYF.

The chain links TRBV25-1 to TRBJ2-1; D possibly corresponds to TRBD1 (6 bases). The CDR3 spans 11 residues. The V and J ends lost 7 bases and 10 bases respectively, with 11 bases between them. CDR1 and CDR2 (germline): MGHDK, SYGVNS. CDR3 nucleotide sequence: TGTGCCAGCATGGGACATTGGGAGCAGTTCTTC. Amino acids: CASMGHWEQFF.

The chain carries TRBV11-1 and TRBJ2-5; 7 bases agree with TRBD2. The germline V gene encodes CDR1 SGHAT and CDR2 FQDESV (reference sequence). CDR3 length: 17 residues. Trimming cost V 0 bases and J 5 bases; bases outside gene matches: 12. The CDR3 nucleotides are TGTGCCAGCAGCTTAGCAAGGACTAGGTGGGCTTTCGAGACCCAGTACTTC. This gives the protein CASSLARTRWAFETQYF.

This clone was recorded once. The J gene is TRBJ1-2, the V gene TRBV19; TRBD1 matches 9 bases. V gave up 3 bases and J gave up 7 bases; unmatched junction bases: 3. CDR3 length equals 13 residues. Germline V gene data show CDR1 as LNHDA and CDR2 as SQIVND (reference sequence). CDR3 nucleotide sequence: TGTGCCAGTAGTATTTTGGGACAGGGTGGCTACACCTTC. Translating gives CASSILGQGGYTF.

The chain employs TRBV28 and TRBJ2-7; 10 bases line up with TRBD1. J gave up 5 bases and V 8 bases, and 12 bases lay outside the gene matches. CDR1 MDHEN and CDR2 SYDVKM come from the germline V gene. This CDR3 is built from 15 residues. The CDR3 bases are TGTGCCAGCTATGCACCGGGACAGGGGAGGGACGAGCAGTACTTC. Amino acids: CASYAPGQGRDEQYF. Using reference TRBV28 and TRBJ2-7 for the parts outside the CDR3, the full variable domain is DVKVTQSSRYLVKRTGEKVFLECVQDMDHENMFWYRQDPGLGLRLIYFSYDVKMKEKGDIPEGYSVSREKKERFSLILESASTNQTSMYLCASYAPGQGRDEQYFGPGTRLTVT.

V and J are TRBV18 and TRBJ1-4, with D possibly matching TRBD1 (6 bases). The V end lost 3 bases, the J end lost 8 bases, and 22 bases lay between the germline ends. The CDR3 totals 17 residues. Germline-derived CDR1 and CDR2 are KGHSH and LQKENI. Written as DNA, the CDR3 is TGTGCCAGCTCACCCCTCCCCCTCCAGGGGACCCAAGAAAAACTGTTTTTT. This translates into CASSPLPLQGTQEKLFF.

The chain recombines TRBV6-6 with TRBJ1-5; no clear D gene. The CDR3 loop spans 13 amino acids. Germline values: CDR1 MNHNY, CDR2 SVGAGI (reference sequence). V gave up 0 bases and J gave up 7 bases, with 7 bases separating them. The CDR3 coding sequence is TGTGCCAGCAGTTACTCGATGTACCAGCCCCAGCATTTT. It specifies CASSYSMYQPQHF.

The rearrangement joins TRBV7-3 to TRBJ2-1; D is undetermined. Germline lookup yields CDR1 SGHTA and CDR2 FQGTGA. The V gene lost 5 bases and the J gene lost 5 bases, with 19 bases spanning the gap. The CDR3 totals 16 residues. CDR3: CASSPSGRKLNNEQFF. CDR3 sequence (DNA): TGTGCCAGCAGCCCCTCCGGCAGGAAGCTCAACAATGAGCAGTTCTTC.

In nucleotides, the CDR3 is TGTGCCAGCAGCGCACTCCCCGGGACAGCGAACTATGGCTACACCTTC. Protein sequence: CASSALPGTANYGYTF. The chain recombines TRBV9 with TRBJ1-2, with 7 positions matching TRBD1. V was clipped by 3 bases and J by 2 bases; unmatched bases: 10. Germline CDR1 SGDLS, CDR2 YYNGEE. This CDR3 is 16 amino acids long.

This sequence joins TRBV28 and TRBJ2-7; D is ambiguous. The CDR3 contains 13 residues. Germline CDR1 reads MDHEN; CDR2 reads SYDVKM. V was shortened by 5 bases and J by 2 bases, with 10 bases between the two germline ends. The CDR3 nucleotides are TGTGCCAGCAGTCGCCCAGTTCCCTACGAGCAGTACTTC. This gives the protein CASSRPVPYEQYF.